In its sample, the clone carrying this T cell receptor beta chain was seen many times. This sample is part of a study of tumor-infiltrating lymphocytes in oesophageal squamous cell carcinoma. TCRdb re-called the PCR reads with MiXCR, one entry per CDR3 protein. The sample contains fewer than 20,000 distinct CDR3 sequences, approximately 43% of which appear only once. CDR1 SGHNT and CDR2 YENEEA come from the germline V gene. This CDR3 is built from 9 residues. V was shortened by 1 base and J by 18 bases, with 4 bases between the two germline ends. Input material: blood. The chain recombines TRBV11-3 with TRBJ2-6; D is undetermined. The source is a female donor with esophageal squamous cell carcinoma. This CDR3 is CASSLAGTF. Here the CDR3 DNA reads TGTGCCAGCAGCTTAGCAGGGACTTTC.